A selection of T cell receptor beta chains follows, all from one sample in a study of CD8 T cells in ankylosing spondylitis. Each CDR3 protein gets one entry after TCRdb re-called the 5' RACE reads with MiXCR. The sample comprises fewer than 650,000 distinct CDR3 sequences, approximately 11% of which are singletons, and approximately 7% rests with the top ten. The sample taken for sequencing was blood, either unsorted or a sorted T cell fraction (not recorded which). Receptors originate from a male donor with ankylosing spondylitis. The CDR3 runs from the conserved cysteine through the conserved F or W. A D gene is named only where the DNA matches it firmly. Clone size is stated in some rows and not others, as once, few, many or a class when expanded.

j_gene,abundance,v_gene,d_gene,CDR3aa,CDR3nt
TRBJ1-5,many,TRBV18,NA,CASSPEGAGNQPQHF,TGTGCCAGCTCACCGGAGGGTGCTGGCAATCAGCCCCAGCATTTT
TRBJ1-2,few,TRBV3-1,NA,CASSQGRGYGYTF,TGTGCCAGCAGCCAAGGCCGAGGGTACGGCTACACCTTC
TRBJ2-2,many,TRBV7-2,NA,CASSLVATGELFF,TGTGCCAGCAGCTTAGTGGCTACCGGGGAGCTGTTTTTT
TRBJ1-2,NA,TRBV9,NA,CASSVDSRPYGYTF,TGTGCCAGCAGCGTAGACTCCAGACCGTATGGCTACACCTTC
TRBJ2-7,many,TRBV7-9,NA,CASSLQTVSYEQYF,TGTGCCAGCAGCTTACAAACGGTCTCCTACGAGCAGTACTTC
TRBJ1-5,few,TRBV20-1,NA,CSARDTGVRSNQPQHF,TGCAGTGCTAGAGATACGGGGGTAAGGAGCAATCAGCCCCAGCATTTT
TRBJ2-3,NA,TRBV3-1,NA,CASSHSSPTTDTQYF,TGTGCCAGCAGCCATTCCAGCCCTACCACAGATACGCAGTATTTT
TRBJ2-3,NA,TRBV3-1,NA,CASSLRRGTRAGDTQYF,TGTGCCAGCAGCCTACGGAGGGGGACGCGGGCAGGTGATACGCAGTATTTT
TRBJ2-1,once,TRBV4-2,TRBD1,CASSQEGTDLDNEQFF,TGTGCCAGCAGCCAAGAGGGGACAGACCTTGACAATGAGCAGTTCTTC
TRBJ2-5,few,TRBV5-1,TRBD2,CASRDGTSGSEETQYF,TGCGCCAGCAGAGATGGGACTAGCGGGAGCGAAGAGACCCAGTACTTC
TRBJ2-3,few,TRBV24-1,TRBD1,CATSDLQTGTTDTQYF,TGTGCCACCAGTGATCTCCAGACAGGGACGACAGATACGCAGTATTTT